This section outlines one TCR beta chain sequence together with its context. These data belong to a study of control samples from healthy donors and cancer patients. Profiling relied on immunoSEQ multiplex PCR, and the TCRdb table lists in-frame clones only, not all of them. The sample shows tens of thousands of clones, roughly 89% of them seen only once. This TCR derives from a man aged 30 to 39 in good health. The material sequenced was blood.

The CDR3 nucleotides read TGCAGCGTTGAGAGGGGCCCAGATACGCAGTATTTT. It yields the protein CSVERGPDTQYF. The chain carries TRBV29-1 and TRBJ2-3, with D perhaps matching TRBD1 or TRBD2 (5 bases each). V lost 3 bases to trimming and J lost 4 bases, with 8 bases between them. Per the germline V gene, CDR1 is SQVTM and CDR2 is ANQGSEA. CDR3 length equals 12 residues.